The present entry profiles one TCR beta chain with its context. Here immunoSEQ multiplex PCR was the method, and the copy in TCRdb shows in-frame clones only, minus some. There are around 81,000 clones in the sample; roughly 92% occur only once, and approximately 4% lies in the top ten. The data stem from a study of T cell changes during pregnancy in multiple sclerosis. Per germline, CDR1 LNHDA and CDR2 SQIVND (reference sequence). Trimming removed 10 bases at V and 9 bases at J, with 19 bases between. This CDR3 has 14 amino acids. V gene TRBV19 combines with J gene TRBJ1-6, with a weak D call TRBD1 (6 bases). This clonotype was sampled from a female donor in good health, enrolled as a control in a pregnancy study. The material sequenced was peripheral blood, taken after pregnancy. The CDR3 coding sequence is TGTGCCACCTCGCCACAGGGTTTTCTTTCACCCCTCCACTTT. Protein: CATSPQGFLSPLHF.